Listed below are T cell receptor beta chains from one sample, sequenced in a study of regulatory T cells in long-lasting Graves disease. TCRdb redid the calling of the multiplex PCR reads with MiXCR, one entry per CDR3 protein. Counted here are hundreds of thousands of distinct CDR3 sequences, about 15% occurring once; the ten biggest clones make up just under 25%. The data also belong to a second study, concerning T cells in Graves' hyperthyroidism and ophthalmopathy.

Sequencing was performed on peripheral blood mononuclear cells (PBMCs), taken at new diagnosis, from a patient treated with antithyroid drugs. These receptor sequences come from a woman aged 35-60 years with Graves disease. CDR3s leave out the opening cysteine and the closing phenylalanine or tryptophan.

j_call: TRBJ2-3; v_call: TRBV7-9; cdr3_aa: ASSLNNPSTDTQY
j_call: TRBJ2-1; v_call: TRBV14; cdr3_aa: ASSQEMGLGQF
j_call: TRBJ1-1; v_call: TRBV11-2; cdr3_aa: ASSLDVGGATEAF
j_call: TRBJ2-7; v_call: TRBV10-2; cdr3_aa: ASSEGQGGYEQY
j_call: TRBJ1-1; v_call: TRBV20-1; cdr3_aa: SATTGGNTEAF
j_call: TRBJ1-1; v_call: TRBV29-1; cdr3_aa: SVEPGHGPTEAF
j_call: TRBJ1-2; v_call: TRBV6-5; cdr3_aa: ASSYSKSGWGYT
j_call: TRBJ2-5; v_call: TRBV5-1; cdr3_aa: ASSSDRVLYWRETQY
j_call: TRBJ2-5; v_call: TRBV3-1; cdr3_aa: ASSFHSGGEEIQY
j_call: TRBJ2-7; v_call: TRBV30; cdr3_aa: AFRGPPPYEQY
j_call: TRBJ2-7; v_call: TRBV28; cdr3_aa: ASRQTGPSSYEQY
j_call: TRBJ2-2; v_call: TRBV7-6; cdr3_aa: ASSLEGLAGASGGELF
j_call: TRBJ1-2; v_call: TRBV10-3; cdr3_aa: AIRKDSTNYGYT
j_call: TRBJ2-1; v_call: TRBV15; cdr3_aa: ATSRQGAYNEQF
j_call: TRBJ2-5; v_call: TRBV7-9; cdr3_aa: ASSLGGGRQETQY
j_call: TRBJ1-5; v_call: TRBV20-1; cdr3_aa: SARKLQGARSNQPQH
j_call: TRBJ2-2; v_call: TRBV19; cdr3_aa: ASSATGTGAGGELF
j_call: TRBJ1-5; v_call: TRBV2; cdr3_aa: ASKTDSNQPQH
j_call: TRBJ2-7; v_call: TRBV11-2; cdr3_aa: ASSVTVSSYEQY
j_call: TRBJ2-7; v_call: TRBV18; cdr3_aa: ASSPSTAGVYEQY
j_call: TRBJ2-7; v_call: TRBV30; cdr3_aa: AWNSGGPSYEQY
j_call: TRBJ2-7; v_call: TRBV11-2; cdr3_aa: ASSRLAGFYEQY
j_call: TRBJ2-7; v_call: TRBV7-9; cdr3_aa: ASSLGSQGAYEQY
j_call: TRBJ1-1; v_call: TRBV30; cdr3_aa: AWSRQGNTEAF
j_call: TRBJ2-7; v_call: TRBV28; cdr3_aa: ASSGGDRPYEQY
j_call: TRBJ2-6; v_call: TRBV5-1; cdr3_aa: ASSNSGGANVLT
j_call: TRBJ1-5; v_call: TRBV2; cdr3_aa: ASMDGPSNQPQH
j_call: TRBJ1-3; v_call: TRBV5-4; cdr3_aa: ASSLKTAGNTIY
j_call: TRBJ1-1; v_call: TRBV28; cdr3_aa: ASSPRTEMNTEAF
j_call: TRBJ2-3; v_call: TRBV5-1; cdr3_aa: ASNGAIVDTDTQY
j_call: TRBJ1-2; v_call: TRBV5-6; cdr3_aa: AYASTGEQPYGYT
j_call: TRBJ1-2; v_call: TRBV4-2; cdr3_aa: ASSRAADTANYGYT
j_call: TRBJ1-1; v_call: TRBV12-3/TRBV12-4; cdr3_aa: ASTLREDTEAF